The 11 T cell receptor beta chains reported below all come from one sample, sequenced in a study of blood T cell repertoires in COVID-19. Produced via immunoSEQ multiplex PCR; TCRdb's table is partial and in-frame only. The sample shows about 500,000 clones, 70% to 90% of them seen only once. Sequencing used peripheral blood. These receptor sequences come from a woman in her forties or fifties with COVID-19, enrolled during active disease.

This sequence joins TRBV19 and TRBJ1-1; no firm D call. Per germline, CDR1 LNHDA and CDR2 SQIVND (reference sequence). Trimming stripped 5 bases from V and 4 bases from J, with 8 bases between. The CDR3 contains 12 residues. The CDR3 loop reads CASSSRSTEAFF. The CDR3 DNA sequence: TGTGCCAGTAGTTCTAGGAGCACTGAAGCTTTCTTT.

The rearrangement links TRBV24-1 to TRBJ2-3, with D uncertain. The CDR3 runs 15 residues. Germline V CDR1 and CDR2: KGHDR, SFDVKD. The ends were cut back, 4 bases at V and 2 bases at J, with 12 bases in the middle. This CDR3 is CATSERDNPTDTQYF. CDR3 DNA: TGTGCCACCAGTGAAAGAGACAACCCCACAGATACGCAGTATTTT.

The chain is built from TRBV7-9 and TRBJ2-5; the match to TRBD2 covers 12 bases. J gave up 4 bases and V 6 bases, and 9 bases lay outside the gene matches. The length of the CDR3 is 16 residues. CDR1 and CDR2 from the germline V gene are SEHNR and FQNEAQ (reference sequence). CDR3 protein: CASSYASGGAAETQYF. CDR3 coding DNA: TGTGCCAGCAGTTACGCTAGCGGGGGGGCCGCAGAGACCCAGTACTTC.

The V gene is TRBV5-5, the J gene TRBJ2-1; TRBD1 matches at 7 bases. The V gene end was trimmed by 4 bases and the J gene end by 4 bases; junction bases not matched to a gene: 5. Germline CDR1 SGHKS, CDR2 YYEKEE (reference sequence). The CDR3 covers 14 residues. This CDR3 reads CASSQQQGYNEQFF. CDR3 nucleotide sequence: TGTGCCAGCAGCCAGCAACAGGGGTACAATGAGCAGTTCTTC.

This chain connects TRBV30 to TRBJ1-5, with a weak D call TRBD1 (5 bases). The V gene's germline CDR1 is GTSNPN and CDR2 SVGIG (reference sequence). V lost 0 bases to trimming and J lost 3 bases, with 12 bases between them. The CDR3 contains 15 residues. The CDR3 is CAWSVQDGHNQPQHF. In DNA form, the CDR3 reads TGTGCCTGGAGTGTACAGGACGGACACAATCAGCCCCAGCATTTT.

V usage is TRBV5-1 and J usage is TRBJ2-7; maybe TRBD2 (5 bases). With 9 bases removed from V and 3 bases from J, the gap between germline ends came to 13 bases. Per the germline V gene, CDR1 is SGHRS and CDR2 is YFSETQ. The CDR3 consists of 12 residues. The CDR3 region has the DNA TGCGCCACCAGACCCGGGGACTACGAGCAGTACTTC. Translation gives CATRPGDYEQYF.

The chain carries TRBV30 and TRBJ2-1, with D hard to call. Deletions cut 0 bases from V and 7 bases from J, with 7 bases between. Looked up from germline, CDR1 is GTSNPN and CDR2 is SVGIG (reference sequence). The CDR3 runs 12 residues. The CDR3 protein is CAWSVRWNEQFF. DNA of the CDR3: TGTGCCTGGAGTGTACGGTGGAATGAGCAGTTCTTC.

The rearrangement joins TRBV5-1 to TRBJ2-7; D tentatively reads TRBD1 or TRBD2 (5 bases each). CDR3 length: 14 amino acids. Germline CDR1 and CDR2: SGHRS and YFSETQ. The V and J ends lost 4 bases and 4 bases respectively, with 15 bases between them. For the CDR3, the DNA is TGCGCCAGCAGCGTGGGGGTCGACGGGTACGAGCAGTACTTC. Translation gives CASSVGVDGYEQYF. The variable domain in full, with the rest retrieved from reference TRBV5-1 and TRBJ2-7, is KAGVTQTPRYLIKTRGQQVTLSCSPISGHRSVSWYQQTPGQGLQFLFEYFSETQRNKGNFPGRFSGRQFSNSRSEMNVSTLELGDSALYLCASSVGVDGYEQYFGPGTRLTVT.

The CDR3 DNA follows: TGTGCCAGCCAAGACGGGGGGAGGAATGAGCAGTTCTTC. Protein: CASQDGGRNEQFF. The chain joins TRBV19 to TRBJ2-1; 7 bases fit TRBD2. Germline CDR1 and CDR2: LNHDA and SQIVND (reference sequence). Trimming at V came to 9 bases and at J to 7 bases, leaving 9 bases not matched to a gene. The CDR3 consists of 13 residues.

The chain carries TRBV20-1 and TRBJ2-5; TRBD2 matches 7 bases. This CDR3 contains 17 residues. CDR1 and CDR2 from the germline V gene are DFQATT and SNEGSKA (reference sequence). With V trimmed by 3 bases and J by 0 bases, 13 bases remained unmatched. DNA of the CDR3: TGCAGTGCTAGTAAGCGGGGCCCCGTTATGTACCAAGAGACCCAGTACTTC. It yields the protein CSASKRGPVMYQETQYF.

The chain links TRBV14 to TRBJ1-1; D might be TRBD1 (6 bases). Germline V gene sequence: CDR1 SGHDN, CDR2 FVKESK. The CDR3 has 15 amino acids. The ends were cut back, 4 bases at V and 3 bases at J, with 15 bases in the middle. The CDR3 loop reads CASSLLGAGDTEAFF. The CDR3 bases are TGTGCCAGCAGCCTACTCGGGGCAGGGGACACTGAAGCTTTCTTT. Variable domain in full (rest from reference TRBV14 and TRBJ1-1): EAGVTQFPSHSVIEKGQTVTLRCDPISGHDNLYWYRRVMGKEIKFLLHFVKESKQDESGMPNNRFLAERTGGTYSTLKVQPAELEDSGVYFCASSLLGAGDTEAFFGQGTRLTVV.